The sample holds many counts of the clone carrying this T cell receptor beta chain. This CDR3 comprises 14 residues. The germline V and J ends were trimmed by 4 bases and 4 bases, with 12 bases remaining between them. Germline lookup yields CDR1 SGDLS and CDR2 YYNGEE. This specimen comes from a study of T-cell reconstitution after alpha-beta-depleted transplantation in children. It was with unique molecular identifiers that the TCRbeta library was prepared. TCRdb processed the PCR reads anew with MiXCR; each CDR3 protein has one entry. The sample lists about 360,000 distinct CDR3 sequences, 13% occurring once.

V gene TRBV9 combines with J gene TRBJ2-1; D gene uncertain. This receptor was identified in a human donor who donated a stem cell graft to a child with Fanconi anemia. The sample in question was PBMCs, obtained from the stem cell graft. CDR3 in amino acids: CASSPPNSYNEQFF. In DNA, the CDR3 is TGTGCCAGCAGCCCCCCAAACAGTTACAATGAGCAGTTCTTC.